Following are 21 T cell receptor beta chains from one sample sequenced in a study of T cell responses to AZD1222 COVID-19 vaccine. Profiling relied on immunoSEQ multiplex PCR, and the TCRdb table lists in-frame clones only, not all of them. The sample consists of 90,000 to 150,000 clones, 85% to 90% of them appearing once. The source was peripheral blood, collected on day 0 of AZD1222 vaccination. The source of these receptors is an adult in good health.

The chain uses TRBV7-9 and TRBJ1-1, with D possibly TRBD1 on 5 matching bases. The CDR3 covers 13 residues. Per the germline V gene, CDR1 is SEHNR and CDR2 is FQNEAQ (reference sequence). Trimming removed 7 bases at V and 4 bases at J, with 13 bases between. The CDR3 reads CASIVAGRTEAFF. The DNA of the CDR3 is TGTGCCAGCATCGTAGCGGGGCGCACTGAAGCTTTCTTT.

This clone was observed a single time. The chain couples TRBV10-1 to TRBJ2-7; 14 bases are shared with TRBD2. The CDR3 length is 15 residues. CDR1 and CDR2 from the germline V gene are WNHNN and SYGVQD (reference sequence). The ends lost 2 bases at V and 3 bases at J; junction bases unmatched: 0. As DNA, the CDR3 is TGCGCCAGCAGTGAGGGACTAGCGGGAGGCTACGAGCAGTACTTC. Amino acids: CASSEGLAGGYEQYF.

The chain joins TRBV27 to TRBJ2-1, with 11 bases matching TRBD2. The CDR3 runs 16 residues. Trimming took 2 bases from V and 5 from J; bases not matched to a gene: 5. Germline V CDR1 and CDR2: MNHEY, SMNVEV (reference sequence). CDR3 nucleotides: TGTGCCAGCAGTTTACCCCGGACTAGCGGGCACAATGAGCAGTTCTTC. Encoded protein: CASSLPRTSGHNEQFF.

The genes are TRBV3-1 (or the pseudogene TRBV3-2) and TRBJ1-2; 8 nucleotides line up with TRBD1. The CDR3 is made up of 14 amino acids. CDR1 and CDR2 from the germline V gene are LGHDT and YNNKEL (reference sequence). The trim removed 3 bases at V and 6 bases at J, leaving 6 bases unmatched. The CDR3 region has the DNA TGTGCCAGCAGCCAGAGTGGACAGGGCCATGGCTACACCTTC. Translating it yields CASSQSGQGHGYTF.

V is TRBV18 and J is TRBJ2-7; D ambiguous. V was trimmed by 5 bases and J by 4 bases, leaving 12 bases between them. This CDR3 region has 13 residues. CDR1 and CDR2 from the germline V gene are KGHSH and LQKENI. For the CDR3, the DNA is TGTGCCAGCTCAATAGTACGGCAATACGAGCAGTACTTC. It encodes CASSIVRQYEQYF.

The chain has TRBV11-3 and TRBJ2-7; D tentatively reads TRBD1 or TRBD2 (5 bases each). This CDR3 is 12 amino acids long. Germline CDR1 and CDR2: SGHNT and YENEEA. With 5 bases removed from V and 2 bases from J, the gap between germline ends came to 7 bases. The CDR3 DNA follows: TGTGCCAGCAGCCCGGGACCCTACGAGCAGTACTTC. Protein: CASSPGPYEQYF.

CDR3: CASSIASPGQGRVGYTF. The CDR3 DNA reads as TGTGCCAGTAGTATAGCGTCCCCGGGGCAGGGCCGGGTTGGCTACACCTTC. The chain couples TRBV19 to TRBJ1-2; tentative D call: TRBD1 (5 bases). The germline V and J ends were trimmed by 1 base and 7 bases, with 22 bases remaining between them. Germline values: CDR1 LNHDA, CDR2 SQIVND (reference sequence). This CDR3 is built from 17 residues. Supplemented by reference TRBV19 and TRBJ1-2, the full variable domain reads DGGITQSPKYLFRKEGQNVTLSCEQNLNHDAMYWYRQDPGQGLRLIYYSQIVNDFQKGDIAEGYSVSREKKESFPLTVTSAQKNPTAFYLCASSIASPGQGRVGYTFGSGTRLTVV.

The J gene is TRBJ2-1, the V gene TRBV25-1; 8 bases match TRBD1. Looked up from germline, CDR1 is MGHDK and CDR2 is SYGVNS. The CDR3 consists of 15 residues. V trimming: 9 bases; J trimming: 5 bases; junction bases outside the gene matches: 12. The CDR3 loop reads CARRTRQGADNEQFF. The DNA of the CDR3 is TGTGCCAGGAGAACCCGCCAGGGGGCGGACAATGAGCAGTTCTTC.

The V call is TRBV19, the J call TRBJ1-1, with D perhaps TRBD1 (5 bases). Trimming cost V 6 bases and J 1 base, with 15 bases left between them. Germline CDR1 is LNHDA and CDR2 is SQIVND (reference sequence). This CDR3 spans 15 amino acids. CDR3 sequence (DNA): TGTGCCAGTAGCCCTTTTGGAGGGGAGAACACTGAAGCTTTCTTT. Amino acid sequence: CASSPFGGENTEAFF. The full variable domain, in which reference TRBV19 and TRBJ1-1 provide the parts outside the CDR3, is DGGITQSPKYLFRKEGQNVTLSCEQNLNHDAMYWYRQDPGQGLRLIYYSQIVNDFQKGDIAEGYSVSREKKESFPLTVTSAQKNPTAFYLCASSPFGGENTEAFFGQGTRLTVV.

The CDR3 sequence is CASIGLTEAFF. The CDR3 bases are TGTGCCAGTATCGGACTTACAGAAGCTTTCTTT. This rearrangement joins TRBV19 to TRBJ1-1; D unresolved. V dropped 7 bases and J dropped 8 bases, with 11 bases sitting between them. The CDR3 is 11 residues long. Germline loops: CDR1 LNHDA, CDR2 SQIVND (reference sequence).

The chain recombines TRBV7-6 with TRBJ2-7; 11 nucleotides agree with TRBD2. This CDR3 contains 15 residues. CDR1 is SGHVS, CDR2 FNYEAQ, per germline. V gave up 4 bases and J gave up 2 bases; unmatched junction bases: 4. The CDR3 protein is CASSSNSGGAYEQYF. The DNA for the CDR3 is TGTGCCAGCAGCTCAAATAGCGGGGGGGCCTACGAGCAGTACTTC.

The chain carries TRBV19 and TRBJ2-7, with TRBD1 matching over 9 bases. CDR1 is LNHDA, CDR2 SQIVND, per germline (reference sequence). The CDR3 consists of 14 residues. Germline trimming cut 7 bases from V and 4 bases from J; bases unmatched to any gene: 8. CDR3 loop: CASKPGQGSYEQYF. Here the CDR3 DNA reads TGTGCCAGTAAACCGGGACAGGGTTCGTACGAGCAGTACTTC.

The J gene is TRBJ2-7, the V gene TRBV20-1; D remains ambiguous. Germline CDR1 and CDR2: DFQATT and SNEGSKA (reference sequence). The ends were cut back, 3 bases at V and 4 bases at J, with 1 base in the middle. The CDR3 extends over 9 amino acids. CDR3 loop: CSASYEQYF. The DNA of the CDR3 is TGCAGTGCTAGTTACGAGCAGTACTTC.

The chain carries TRBV25-1 and TRBJ2-7; D unresolved. This CDR3 contains 13 residues. Trimming shortened V by 7 bases and J by 3 bases, and 13 bases separated the two germline ends. Per germline, CDR1 MGHDK and CDR2 SYGVNS. The CDR3 DNA reads as TGTGCCAGCACGCGGCACAGTGGCTACGAGCAGTACTTC. This translates into CASTRHSGYEQYF.

V is TRBV6-1 and J is TRBJ2-1; 12 bases align to TRBD2. V trimming: 2 bases; J trimming: 8 bases; junction bases outside the gene matches: 7. This CDR3 is 16 amino acids long. Germline CDR1 is MNHNS and CDR2 is SASEGT. This CDR3 is CASSEMTSGGRDEQFF. CDR3 in DNA: TGTGCCAGCAGTGAAATGACTAGCGGGGGAAGGGATGAGCAGTTCTTC.

This clone was observed a handful of times. V is TRBV5-1 and J is TRBJ1-6; a possible D gene is TRBD1 (6 bases). The V gene's germline CDR1 is SGHRS and CDR2 YFSETQ. The germline V and J ends were trimmed by 4 bases and 0 bases, with 11 bases remaining between them. This CDR3 comprises 16 residues. The CDR3 loop is CASSQQTGSYNSPLHF. Here the CDR3 DNA reads TGCGCCAGCAGCCAACAGACAGGCTCCTATAATTCACCCCTCCACTTT.

The chain is built from TRBV5-1 and TRBJ1-5; D is possibly TRBD1 (6 bases). The germline V gene encodes CDR1 SGHRS and CDR2 YFSETQ. V lost 5 bases to trimming and J lost 0 bases, with 12 bases between them. The CDR3 is made up of 15 amino acids. This CDR3 reads CASRRDTTSNQPQHF. CDR3 DNA sequence: TGCGCCAGCAGACGGGACACCACTAGCAATCAGCCCCAGCATTTT. The full variable domain, its missing parts supplied by reference TRBV5-1 and TRBJ1-5, is KAGVTQTPRYLIKTRGQQVTLSCSPISGHRSVSWYQQTPGQGLQFLFEYFSETQRNKGNFPGRFSGRQFSNSRSEMNVSTLELGDSALYLCASRRDTTSNQPQHFGDGTRLSIL.

The chain combines TRBV5-1 with TRBJ2-5; D is perhaps TRBD1 (6 bases). V was pared by 4 bases and J by 2 bases, with 12 bases between. Germline V gene sequence: CDR1 SGHRS, CDR2 YFSETQ. The CDR3 extends over 14 amino acids. In nucleotides, the CDR3 is TGCGCCAGCAGCCCGGACAGTTTTCAAGAGACCCAGTACTTC. As protein: CASSPDSFQETQYF.

This chain joins TRBV5-6 and TRBJ1-6; D might be TRBD1 (6 bases). V lost 7 bases and J lost 14, with 16 bases in between. Germline V gene sequence: CDR1 SGHDT, CDR2 YYEEEE. CDR3 length equals 12 residues. This chain's CDR3 is CASGNPGAALHF. The CDR3 region has the DNA TGTGCCAGCGGCAACCCAGGGGCAGCCCTCCACTTT.

The chain recombines TRBV29-1 with TRBJ2-1; D might be TRBD1 (5 bases). The CDR3 loop spans 15 amino acids. The V gene's germline CDR1 is SQVTM and CDR2 ANQGSEA. V was cut by 7 bases and J by 1 base, with 17 bases left in between. CDR3 coding DNA: TGCAGCGCCTTATCCTGGGGCCATTCCTACAATGAGCAGTTCTTC. This encodes CSALSWGHSYNEQFF.

The rearrangement joins TRBV5-1 to TRBJ2-7, with TRBD1 matching 10 bases. Per germline, CDR1 SGHRS and CDR2 YFSETQ. V gave up 4 bases and J gave up 2 bases; unmatched junction bases: 15. The CDR3 spans 18 residues. For the CDR3, the DNA is TGCGCCAGCAGCCCTAGGGGCCAATCGGGGACAGGGGCCTACGAGCAGTACTTC. Encoded protein: CASSPRGQSGTGAYEQYF.